This is a list of T cell receptor beta chains from one sample in a study of cytomegalovirus exposure and HLA in healthy donors. Produced via immunoSEQ multiplex PCR; TCRdb's table is partial and in-frame only. The sample contains approximately 150,000 clones, 79% of which appear only once. The source material was PBMCs. These receptors all stem from a man in his forties in good health and CMV-seronegative. The CDR3 runs from the conserved cysteine through the conserved F or W. Each record gives: clone size, V gene, J gene, D gene, CDR3 DNA, CDR3 protein. A D gene is named only where the DNA matches it firmly. Clone size, where shown, is once, few, many, or a class for clones that have expanded.

NA	TRBV6-1	TRBJ2-7	NA	TGTGCCAGCAGTGAAGGGAACAGACAGTACTTC	CASSEGNRQYF
NA	TRBV7-2	TRBJ2-7	TRBD1	TGTGCCAGCAGCCAGGGACAGGGGGCCGAGGAGCACTTC	CASSQGQGAEEHF
NA	TRBV9	TRBJ2-5	NA	TGTGCCAGCAGCGTGAGCCCCGGAGAGACCCAGTACTTC	CASSVSPGETQYF
once	TRBV28	TRBJ2-5	NA	TGTGCCAGCAGTTTAGAGTGGGAGACCCAGTACTTC	CASSLEWETQYF
NA	TRBV7-9	TRBJ2-5	NA	TGTGCCAGCAGCTTACCAGACAGGAGCGAGACCCAGTACTTC	CASSLPDRSETQYF
NA	TRBV2	TRBJ2-1	TRBD2	TGTGCCAGCAGATTGACTAGCGGGGATTACAATGAGCAGTTCTTC	CASRLTSGDYNEQFF
NA	TRBV11-3	TRBJ2-5	TRBD2	TGTGCCAGCAGCCTACGACTAGCGGGAGGGCTGGGGGAGCAGTACTTC	CASSLRLAGGLGEQYF
NA	TRBV19	TRBJ2-7	NA	TGTGCCAGTAGCCCAACAGGGTATGAGCAGTACTTC	CASSPTGYEQYF
few	TRBV28	TRBJ2-1	TRBD2	TGTGCCAGCAGAAGCGATCGAGCGGGAAGCTCCTACAATGAGCAGTTCTTC	CASRSDRAGSSYNEQFF
NA	TRBV5-1	TRBJ2-1	TRBD1	TGCGCCAGCAGCCCGGGACAGCAAGCCTACAATGAGCAGTTCTTC	CASSPGQQAYNEQFF
NA	TRBV27	TRBJ2-4	TRBD2	TGTGCCAGCAGTTACCGCTGGCGGGAGGGGTTGCTAGCCAAAAACATTCAGTACTTC	CASSYRWREGLLAKNIQYF
NA	TRBV11-1	TRBJ2-5	TRBD1	TGTGCCAGCAGCCGGACAGGGGAAAACCAAGAGACCCAGTACTTC	CASSRTGENQETQYF
NA	TRBV7-9	TRBJ2-1	TRBD2	TGTGCCAGCAGCCAGGCCGGGACTAGCGACAATGAGCAGTTCTTC	CASSQAGTSDNEQFF
NA	TRBV5-4	TRBJ2-5	TRBD2	TGTGCCAGCAGCCAAGGGACTAGCGGGAGGATCCAAGAGACCCAGTACTTC	CASSQGTSGRIQETQYF
NA	TRBV6-6	TRBJ1-2	TRBD1	TGTGCCAGCAGTTACTCGAAACAGGGGGGAGACTATGGCTACACCTTC	CASSYSKQGGDYGYTF
NA	TRBV15	TRBJ2-1	TRBD2	TGTGCCACCACGCCGGGACTAGCGTTCAATGAGCAGTTCTTC	CATTPGLAFNEQFF
NA	TRBV6-1	TRBJ1-2	NA	TGTGCCAGCAGGGGACACGTAGAAGGCTATGGCTACACCTTC	CASRGHVEGYGYTF
NA	TRBV2	TRBJ2-1	NA	TGTGCCAGCACGCCAGGGGAAAACGGTGAGCAGTTCTTC	CASTPGENGEQFF
NA	TRBV10-3	TRBJ1-1	NA	TGTGCCATCAGGAATACAGGGTCGTTCGCTGAAGCTTTCTTT	CAIRNTGSFAEAFF
NA	TRBV7-9	TRBJ1-5	NA	TGTTCCAGCAGCCCGTACAGGGAAGGGCAGCCCCAGCATTTT	CSSSPYREGQPQHF
NA	TRBV5-1	TRBJ2-1	TRBD1	TGCGCCAGCAGCCCATTTCCGGGACAGGGAACCGGTGAGCAGTTCTTC	CASSPFPGQGTGEQFF
NA	TRBV7-4	TRBJ1-2	NA	TGTGCCAGCAGCTTAGAGGGGAATTGGGGCTATGGCTACACCTTC	CASSLEGNWGYGYTF
NA	TRBV4-1	TRBJ2-7	NA	TGCGCCAGCAGCCAGGAGGACGACGCGGCTTCCTACGAGCAGTACTTC	CASSQEDDAASYEQYF
NA	TRBV11-2	TRBJ2-2	TRBD2	TGTGCCAGCAACGAACTAGCGGGAGGCAACACCGGGGAGCTGTTTTTT	CASNELAGGNTGELFF